This T cell receptor beta chain was recorded in a study of cytotoxic CD8 clonotypes in ibrutinib-treated CLL. Clones were sequenced by immunoSEQ multiplex PCR, and TCRdb holds only the in-frame ones, with some missing. This sample has just over 200,000 clones; about four fifths occur once, and the top ten carry roughly 11%. The CDR3 has 12 residues. CDR1 SNHLY and CDR2 FYNNEI come from the germline V gene. V lost 11 bases and J lost 1; bases outside the gene matches: 0. The sequenced sample was PBMCs, obtained after 12 months of ibrutinib treatment. The receptor's source is a human donor with chronic lymphocytic leukemia. The chain is built from TRBV2 and TRBJ1-1, with 11 bases aligning to TRBD1. The CDR3 sequence is CAGQGANTEAFF. CDR3 bases: TGTGCCGGACAGGGGGCGAACACTGAAGCTTTCTTT. Full variable domain (missing parts from reference TRBV2 and TRBJ1-1): EPEVTQTPSHQVTQMGQEVILRCVPISNHLYFYWYRQILGQKVEFLVSFYNNEISEKSEIFDDQFSVERPDGSNFTLKIRSTKLEDSAMYFCAGQGANTEAFFGQGTRLTVV.